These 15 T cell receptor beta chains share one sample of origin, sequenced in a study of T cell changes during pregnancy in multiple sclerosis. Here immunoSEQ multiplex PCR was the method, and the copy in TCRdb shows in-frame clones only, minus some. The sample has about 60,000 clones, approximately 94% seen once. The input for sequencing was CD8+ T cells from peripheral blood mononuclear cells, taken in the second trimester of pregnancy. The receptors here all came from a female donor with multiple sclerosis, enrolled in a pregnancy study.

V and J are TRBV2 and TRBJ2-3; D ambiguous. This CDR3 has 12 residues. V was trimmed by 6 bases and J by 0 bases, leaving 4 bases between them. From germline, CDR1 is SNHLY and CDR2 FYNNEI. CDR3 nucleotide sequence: TGTGCCAGCAGCAAAAGCACAGATACGCAGTATTTT. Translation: CASSKSTDTQYF.

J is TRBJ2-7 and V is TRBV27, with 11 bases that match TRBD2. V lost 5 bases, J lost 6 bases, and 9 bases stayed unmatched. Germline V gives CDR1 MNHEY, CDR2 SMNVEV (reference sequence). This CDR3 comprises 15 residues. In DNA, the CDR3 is TGTGCCAGCAGTGCTGATAGCGGGAGGGCCATCGAGCAGTACTTC. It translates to CASSADSGRAIEQYF.

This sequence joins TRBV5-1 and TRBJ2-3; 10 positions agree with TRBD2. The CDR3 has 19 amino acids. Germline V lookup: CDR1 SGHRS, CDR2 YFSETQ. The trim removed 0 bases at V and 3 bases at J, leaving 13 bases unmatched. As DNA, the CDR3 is TGCGCCAGCAGCTTGGCCGGGACTAGCGCCGGATTGGGGACAGATACGCAGTATTTT. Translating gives CASSLAGTSAGLGTDTQYF.

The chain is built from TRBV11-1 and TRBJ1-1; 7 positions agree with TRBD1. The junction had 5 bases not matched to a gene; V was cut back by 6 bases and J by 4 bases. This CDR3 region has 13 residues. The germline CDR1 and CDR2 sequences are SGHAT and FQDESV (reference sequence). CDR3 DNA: TGTGCCAGCAGTTATGAGGGGGCCACTGAAGCTTTCTTT. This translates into CASSYEGATEAFF.

CDR3 sequence (DNA): TGTGCCAGCAGCTTAGATTGGGACAGGAGTTACTACGAGCAGTACTTC. It encodes CASSLDWDRSYYEQYF. V and J are TRBV11-2 and TRBJ2-7; 8 nucleotides align to TRBD1. Germline V gene sequence: CDR1 SGHAT, CDR2 FQNNGV. The CDR3 loop spans 16 amino acids. With V trimmed by 0 bases and J by 3 bases, 7 bases remained unmatched.

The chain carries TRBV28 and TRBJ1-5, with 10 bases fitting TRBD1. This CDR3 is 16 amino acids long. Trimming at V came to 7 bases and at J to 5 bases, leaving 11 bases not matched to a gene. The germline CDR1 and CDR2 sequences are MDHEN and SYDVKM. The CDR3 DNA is TGTGCCAGCACCTATAGATGGGACAGGGGAGATCAGCCCCAGCATTTT. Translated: CASTYRWDRGDQPQHF.

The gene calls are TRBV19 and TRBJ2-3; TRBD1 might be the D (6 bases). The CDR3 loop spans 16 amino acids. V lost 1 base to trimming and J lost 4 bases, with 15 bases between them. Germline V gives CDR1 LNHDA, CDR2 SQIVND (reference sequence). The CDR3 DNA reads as TGTGCCAGTAGTATAGTAGGCAGGGGTCGAGCAGATACGCAGTATTTT. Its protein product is CASSIVGRGRADTQYF.

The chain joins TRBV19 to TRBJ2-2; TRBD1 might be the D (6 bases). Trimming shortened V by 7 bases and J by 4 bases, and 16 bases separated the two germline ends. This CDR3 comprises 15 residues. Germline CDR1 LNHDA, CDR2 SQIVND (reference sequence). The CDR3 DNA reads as TGTGCCAGTAAGGAGTCCCCAGGGGTCACCGGGGAGCTGTTTTTT. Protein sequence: CASKESPGVTGELFF.

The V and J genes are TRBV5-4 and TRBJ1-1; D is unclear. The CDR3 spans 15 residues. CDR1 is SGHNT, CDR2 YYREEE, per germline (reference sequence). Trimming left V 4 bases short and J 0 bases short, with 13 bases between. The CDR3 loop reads CASSPRAYMNTEAFF. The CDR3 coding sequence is TGTGCCAGCAGCCCGAGGGCGTACATGAACACTGAAGCTTTCTTT.

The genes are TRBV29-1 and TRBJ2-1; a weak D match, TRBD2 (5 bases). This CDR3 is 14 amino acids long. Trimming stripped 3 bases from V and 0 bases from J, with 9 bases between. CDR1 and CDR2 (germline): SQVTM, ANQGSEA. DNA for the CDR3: TGCAGCGTTGAGGGCGGGTTCTCCTACAATGAGCAGTTCTTC. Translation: CSVEGGFSYNEQFF.

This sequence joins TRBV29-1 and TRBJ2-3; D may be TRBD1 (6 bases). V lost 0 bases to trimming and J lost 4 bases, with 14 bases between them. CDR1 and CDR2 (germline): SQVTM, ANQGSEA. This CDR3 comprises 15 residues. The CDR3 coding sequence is TGCAGCGTTGAAGAAGAGCCCAGGGGCGCAGATACGCAGTATTTT. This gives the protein CSVEEEPRGADTQYF.

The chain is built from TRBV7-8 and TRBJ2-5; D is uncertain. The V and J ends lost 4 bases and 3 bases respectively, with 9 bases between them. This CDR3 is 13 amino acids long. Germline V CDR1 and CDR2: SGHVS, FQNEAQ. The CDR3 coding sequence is TGTGCCAGCAGCTCCCGACTGAAAGAGACCCAGTACTTC. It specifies CASSSRLKETQYF.

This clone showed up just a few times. The CDR3 sequence: CASSPGGANEQYF. For the CDR3, the DNA is TGTGCCAGCAGCCCAGGCGGGGCTAACGAGCAGTACTTC. The chain links TRBV7-6 to TRBJ2-7; TRBD2 might be the D (6 bases). The ends were cut back, 5 bases at V and 5 bases at J, with 13 bases in the middle. The CDR3 runs to 13 residues. Germline V CDR1 and CDR2: SGHVS, FNYEAQ.

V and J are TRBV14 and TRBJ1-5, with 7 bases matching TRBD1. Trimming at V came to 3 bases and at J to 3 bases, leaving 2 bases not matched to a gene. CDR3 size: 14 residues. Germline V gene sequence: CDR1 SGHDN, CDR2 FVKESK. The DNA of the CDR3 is TGTGCCAGCAGCCAGACAGGGAACAATCAGCCCCAGCATTTT. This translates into CASSQTGNNQPQHF.

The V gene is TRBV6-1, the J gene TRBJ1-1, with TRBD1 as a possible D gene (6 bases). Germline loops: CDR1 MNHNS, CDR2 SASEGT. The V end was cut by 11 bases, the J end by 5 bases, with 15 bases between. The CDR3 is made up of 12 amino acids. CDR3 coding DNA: TGTGCCGTCAGGGGCCAGTTGACTGAAGCTTTCTTT. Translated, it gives CAVRGQLTEAFF.